This T cell receptor beta chain stems from a study of blood T cell repertoires in COVID-19. Study information: Both acute and convalescent COVID-19 samples were obtained from the United States, Italy and Spain. The analysed material was cDNA or gDNA that came from T cells, B-cell-depleted T cells, or PBMCs.

The V gene lost 5 bases and the J gene lost 2 bases, with 8 bases spanning the gap. CDR3 size: 13 residues. CDR1 and CDR2 (germline): PRHDT, FYEKMQ (reference sequence). Original processing notes: The assay estimated nucleated cells by amplifying reference gene primers. Only in-frame clones appear in the TCRdb table, and some are missing; sequencing was by immunoSEQ multiplex PCR. The V and J calls and clone size are taken from that table; D and trimming were inferred from the DNA. The sample includes around 170,000 clones, 85% to 90% of them seen just once. This chain uses TRBV13 with TRBJ2-3, with a tentative D call TRBD2 (5 bases). The sample comprised peripheral blood. The clonotype comes from a woman in her 70s with acute or convalescent COVID-19. In nucleotides, the CDR3 is TGTGCCAGCAGCGGGAGAAACACAGATACGCAGTATTTT. Translating it yields CASSGRNTDTQYF.